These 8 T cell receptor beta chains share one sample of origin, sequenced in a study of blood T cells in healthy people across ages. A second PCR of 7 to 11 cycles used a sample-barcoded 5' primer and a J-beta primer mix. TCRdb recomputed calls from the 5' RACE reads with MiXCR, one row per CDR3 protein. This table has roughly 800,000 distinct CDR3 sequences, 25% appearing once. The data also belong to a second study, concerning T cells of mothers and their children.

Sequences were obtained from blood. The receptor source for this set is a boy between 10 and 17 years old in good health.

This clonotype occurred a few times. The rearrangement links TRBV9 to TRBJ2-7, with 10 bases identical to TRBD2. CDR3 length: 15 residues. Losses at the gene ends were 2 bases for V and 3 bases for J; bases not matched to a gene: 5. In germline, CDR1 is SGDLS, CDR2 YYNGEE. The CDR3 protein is CASSVSASGSYEQYF. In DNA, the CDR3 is TGTGCCAGCAGCGTTTCCGCTAGCGGGAGCTACGAGCAGTACTTC. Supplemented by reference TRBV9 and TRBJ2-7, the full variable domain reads DSGVTQTPKHLITATGQRVTLRCSPRSGDLSVYWYQQSLDQGLQFLIQYYNGEERAKGNILERFSAQQFPDLHSELNLSSLELGDSALYFCASSVSASGSYEQYFGPGTRLTVT.

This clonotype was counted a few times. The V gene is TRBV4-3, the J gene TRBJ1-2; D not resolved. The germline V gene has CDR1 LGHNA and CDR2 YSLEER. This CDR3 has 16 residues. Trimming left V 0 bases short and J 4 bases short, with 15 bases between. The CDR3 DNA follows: TGCGCCAGCAGCCAAGATATTCTACTGCAGAGCTATGGCTACACCTTC. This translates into CASSQDILLQSYGYTF.

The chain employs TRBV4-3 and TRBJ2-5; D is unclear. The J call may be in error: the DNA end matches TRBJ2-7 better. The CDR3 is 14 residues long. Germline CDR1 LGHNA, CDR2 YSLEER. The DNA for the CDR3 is TGCGCCAGCAGCCAAGATGGCAGCTCCTACGAGCAGTACTTC. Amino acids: CASSQDGSSYEQYF.

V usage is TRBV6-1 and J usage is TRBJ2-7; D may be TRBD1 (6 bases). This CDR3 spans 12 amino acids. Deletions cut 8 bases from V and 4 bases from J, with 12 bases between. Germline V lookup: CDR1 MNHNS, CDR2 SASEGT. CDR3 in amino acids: CASRDNQYEQYF. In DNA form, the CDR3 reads TGTGCCAGCCGGGACAACCAATACGAGCAGTACTTC.

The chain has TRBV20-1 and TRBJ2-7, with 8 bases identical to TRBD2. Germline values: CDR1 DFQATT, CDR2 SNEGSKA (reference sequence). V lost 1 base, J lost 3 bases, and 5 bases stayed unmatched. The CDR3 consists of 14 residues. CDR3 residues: CSARAPSGRYEQYF. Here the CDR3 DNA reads TGCAGTGCTAGAGCGCCTAGCGGGCGCTACGAGCAGTACTTC.

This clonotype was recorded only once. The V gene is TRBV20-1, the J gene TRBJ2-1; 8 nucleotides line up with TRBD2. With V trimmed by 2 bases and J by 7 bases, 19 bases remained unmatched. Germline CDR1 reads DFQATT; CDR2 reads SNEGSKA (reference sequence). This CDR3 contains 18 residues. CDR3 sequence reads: CSARNPMSWRGAWNEQFF. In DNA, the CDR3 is TGCAGTGCTAGAAACCCGATGAGTTGGCGGGGGGCCTGGAATGAGCAGTTCTTC.

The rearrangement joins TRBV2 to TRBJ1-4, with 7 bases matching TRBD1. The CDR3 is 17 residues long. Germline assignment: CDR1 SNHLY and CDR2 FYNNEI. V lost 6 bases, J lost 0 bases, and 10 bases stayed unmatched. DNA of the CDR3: TGTGCCAGCAGGACGAGACAGGGCGATGCAACTAATGAAAAACTGTTTTTT. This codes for CASRTRQGDATNEKLFF.

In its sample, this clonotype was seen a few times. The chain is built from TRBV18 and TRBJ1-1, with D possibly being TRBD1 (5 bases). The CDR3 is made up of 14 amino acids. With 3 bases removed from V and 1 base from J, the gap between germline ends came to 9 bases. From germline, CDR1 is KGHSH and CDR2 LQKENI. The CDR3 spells CASSPQGQNTEAFF. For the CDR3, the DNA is TGTGCCAGCTCACCGCAAGGACAGAACACTGAAGCTTTCTTT.